A single sample is the source of the 26 T cell receptor beta chains below, sequenced in a study of immune heterogeneity within non-small cell lung tumors. For each sample, template was about 550 ng of bulk tumor genomic DNA. Biopsies, several per primary tumor and spaced far apart, were collected during surgery. The study cohort was described as untreated, and its members had newly diagnosed non-small cell lung cancer. They went on to have curative surgery. It was with 32 V and 13 J primers that multiplex PCR amplified TCR beta CDR3. TCRdb fed the multiplex PCR reads into MiXCR, producing one record per CDR3 protein. Among about 20,000 distinct CDR3 sequences, 25% to 30% were seen once, and the ten largest hold roughly 4%. The sample consisted of lung tumor tissue. The source is a man between 40 and 49 years old with non-small cell lung cancer.

This clonotype was observed many times. The chain combines TRBV7-9 with TRBJ1-2; the match to TRBD1 covers 8 bases. Germline loops: CDR1 SEHNR, CDR2 FQNEAQ (reference sequence). CDR3 size: 13 residues. J gave up 4 bases and V 5 bases, and 3 bases lay outside the gene matches. The CDR3 nucleotides are TGTGCCAGCAGCGTACAGGGGGGCTATGGCTACACCTTC. Translating it yields CASSVQGGYGYTF.

The V and J genes are TRBV29-1 and TRBJ1-2; D is undetermined. The germline V gene has CDR1 SQVTM and CDR2 ANQGSEA. Trimming took off 6 bases at V and 8 bases at J, with 13 bases between the two ends. The CDR3 runs to 11 residues. CDR3 in amino acids: CSVAQSQGYTF. DNA of the CDR3: TGCAGCGTCGCCCAAAGTCAAGGCTACACCTTC. Filled out from reference TRBV29-1 and TRBJ1-2, the complete variable domain reads SAVISQKPSRDICQRGTSLTIQCQVDSQVTMMFWYRQQPGQSLTLIATANQGSEATYESGFVIDKFPISRPNLTFSTLTVSNMSPEDSSIYLCSVAQSQGYTFGSGTRLTVV.

In this sample, this clonotype turned up many times. The J gene is TRBJ2-7, the V gene TRBV30; the D gene is possibly TRBD1 (5 bases). This CDR3 region has 14 residues. From germline, CDR1 is GTSNPN and CDR2 SVGIG (reference sequence). Trimming left V 3 bases short and J 1 base short, with 13 bases between. CDR3: CAWRKKQVSYEQYF. In DNA, the CDR3 is TGTGCCTGGAGGAAAAAACAGGTTTCCTACGAGCAGTACTTC.

In its sample, this clonotype was seen a few times. The J gene is TRBJ1-3, the V gene TRBV6-1; D is uncertain. Trimming took off 5 bases at V and 0 bases at J, with 14 bases between the two ends. CDR1 and CDR2 from the germline V gene are MNHNS and SASEGT. The CDR3 covers 16 residues. The CDR3 protein is CASSTPTAASGNTIYF. In nucleotides, the CDR3 is TGTGCCAGCAGTACTCCCACTGCGGCCTCTGGAAACACCATATATTTT.

This clonotype qualifies as medium-sized. This rearrangement joins TRBV6-2 or TRBV6-3 to TRBJ2-1, with D hard to call. Deletions cut 0 bases from V and 5 bases from J, with 11 bases between. In germline, CDR1 is MNHEY, CDR2 SVGEGT. The CDR3 spans 15 residues. The CDR3 sequence: CASSYSALVNNEQFF. The CDR3 coding sequence is TGTGCCAGCAGTTACTCGGCCCTAGTTAACAATGAGCAGTTCTTC.

The CDR3 DNA follows: TGTGCCAGCAGCCTCGTAGCGGGGGACTACGAGCAGTACTTC. Protein: CASSLVAGDYEQYF. The chain recombines TRBV5-5 with TRBJ2-7; 9 bases fit TRBD2. Germline assignment: CDR1 SGHKS and CDR2 YYEKEE (reference sequence). V shed 4 bases, J shed 3 bases, and the junction held 5 bases outside the gene matches. This CDR3 comprises 14 residues. The whole variable domain, filled in from reference TRBV5-5 and TRBJ2-7, reads DAGVTQSPTHLIKTRGQQVTLRCSPISGHKSVSWYQQVLGQGPQFIFQYYEKEERGRGNFPDRFSARQFPNYSSELNVNALLLGDSALYLCASSLVAGDYEQYFGPGTRLTVT.

The chain uses TRBV19 and TRBJ2-2, with D perhaps matching TRBD1 or TRBD2 (5 bases each). The CDR3 length is 17 residues. CDR1 and CDR2 from the germline V gene are LNHDA and SQIVND (reference sequence). V lost 4 bases and J 10 bases, leaving 25 bases between the germline ends. The CDR3: CASSKGRRGLRDEELFF. DNA of the CDR3: TGTGCCAGTAGTAAGGGTCGACGCGGGCTGAGGGACGAGGAGCTGTTTTTT. The entire variable domain, with the rest obtained from reference TRBV19 and TRBJ2-2, is as follows: DGGITQSPKYLFRKEGQNVTLSCEQNLNHDAMYWYRQDPGQGLRLIYYSQIVNDFQKGDIAEGYSVSREKKESFPLTVTSAQKNPTAFYLCASSKGRRGLRDEELFFGEGSRLTVL.

This clonotype was observed many times. The chain recombines TRBV7-9 with TRBJ2-3; maybe TRBD1 (6 bases). The CDR3 sequence is 14 residues long. With 1 base removed from V and 5 bases from J, the gap between germline ends came to 10 bases. Germline V gene data show CDR1 as SEHNR and CDR2 as FQNEAQ (reference sequence). CDR3 amino acids: CASSLVTGRDTQYF. The CDR3 nucleotides are TGTGCCAGCAGCTTAGTAACAGGGCGAGATACGCAGTATTTT.

This clonotype was recorded a few times. The J gene is TRBJ1-5, the V gene TRBV4-3; D is unresolved. V dropped 4 bases and J dropped 1 base, with 5 bases sitting between them. The CDR3 runs 13 residues. The V gene's germline CDR1 is LGHNA and CDR2 YSLEER. CDR3 coding DNA: TGCGCCAGCAGCCTGGGAAGCAATCAGCCCCAGCATTTT. Translated, it gives CASSLGSNQPQHF.

This chain links TRBV6-1 with TRBJ2-5, with a weak D call TRBD2 (6 bases). Germline V gene lookup returns CDR1 MNHNS and CDR2 SASEGT. V shed 5 bases and J shed 2 bases, with 12 bases lying between them. The CDR3 is 14 amino acids. CDR3 residues: CASSRRAGQETQYF. The CDR3 DNA sequence: TGTGCCAGCAGTAGGAGGGCCGGGCAAGAGACCCAGTACTTC.

About this clonotype itself: A read error may explain this, as a much larger clone is one base away. The CDR3 nucleotides read TGTGCCAGCAGCCCCATGGGGCGCGGTGAGCAGTTCTTC. Translating gives CASSPMGRGEQFF. The chain combines TRBV6-2 or TRBV6-3 with TRBJ2-1; D might be TRBD1 (5 bases). CDR1 is MNHEY and CDR2 is SVGEGT in the germline V gene. The CDR3 covers 13 residues. The V end was cut by 6 bases, the J end by 9 bases, with 15 bases between.

This chain joins TRBV6-2 or TRBV6-3 and TRBJ1-4; D is perhaps TRBD1 (5 bases). Trimming removed 10 bases from V and 7 bases from J, with 13 bases in between. This CDR3 is built from 12 residues. CDR1 is MNHEY and CDR2 is SVGEGT in the germline V gene. CDR3 amino acids: CATRDRSEKLFF. CDR3 bases: TGTGCCACCAGGGACCGTAGTGAAAAACTGTTTTTT.

The DNA for the CDR3 is TGCAGTGCCCTATCGCAGACAGGGTGGAATTCACCCCTCCACTTT. Translation gives CSALSQTGWNSPLHF. This chain uses TRBV20-1 with TRBJ1-6; 7 bases line up with TRBD1. Germline-derived CDR1 and CDR2 are DFQATT and SNEGSKA (reference sequence). Unmatched junction bases numbered 12, after V lost 6 bases and J lost 7 bases. This CDR3 comprises 15 residues.

This clonotype was detected a few times. This chain links TRBV13 with TRBJ2-1; D gene uncertain. CDR3 length: 15 amino acids. V dropped 2 bases and J dropped 0 bases, with 8 bases sitting between them. Germline V gene sequence: CDR1 PRHDT, CDR2 FYEKMQ (reference sequence). In DNA form, the CDR3 reads TGTGCCAGCAGCTTAACGCCGAGCTCCTACAATGAGCAGTTCTTC. This codes for CASSLTPSSYNEQFF.

This clonotype was counted at least ten times. The J gene is TRBJ2-7, the V gene TRBV15; TRBD2 is a possible D gene (7 bases). V lost 0 bases and J lost 6, with 15 bases in between. The germline CDR1 and CDR2 sequences are LNHNV and YYDKDF (reference sequence). This CDR3 is 15 amino acids long. The CDR3 DNA reads as TGTGCCACCAGCAGAGACCGGCCAGGGGAGGGCGAGCAGTACTTC. Amino acids: CATSRDRPGEGEQYF.

V gene TRBV11-2 combines with J gene TRBJ2-2; D not resolved. The CDR3 consists of 13 residues. Deletions cut 0 bases from V and 9 bases from J, with 8 bases between. The germline V gene has CDR1 SGHAT and CDR2 FQNNGV. The CDR3 here is CASSLETVRELFF. In nucleotides, the CDR3 is TGTGCCAGCAGCTTAGAAACCGTGAGGGAGCTGTTTTTT.

The chain links TRBV12-3 or TRBV12-4 to TRBJ2-2; perhaps D is TRBD1 or TRBD2 (5 bases each). Trimming pared 7 bases from V and 6 bases from J, leaving 18 bases between. The CDR3 consists of 15 residues. The CDR3 DNA sequence: TGTGCCAGCACCCCTGGGGGTACTCCCTCCGGGGAGCTGTTTTTT. It codes for CASTPGGTPSGELFF.

As to this clonotype: Compared with germline, one end of the junction differs, possibly owing to a read error. The chain joins TRBV4-2 to TRBJ2-7; D might be TRBD2 (6 bases). The CDR3 has 14 amino acids. Germline V gene lookup returns CDR1 LGHNA and CDR2 YNFKEQ. The CDR3 sequence: CASSQEEGSYEHYF. The DNA of the CDR3 is TGTGCCAGCAGCCAAGAGGAGGGGAGCTACGAGCATTACTTC.

CDR3 in amino acids: CASSQEVAAEQYF. The CDR3 DNA is TGCGCCAGCAGCCAAGAGGTGGCGGCCGAGCAGTACTTC. The chain has TRBV4-3 and TRBJ2-7, with D unresolved. Germline CDR1 LGHNA, CDR2 YSLEER. This CDR3 comprises 13 residues. The ends were cut back, 0 bases at V and 6 bases at J, with 9 bases in the middle.

This clonotype counts as medium-sized. The chain links TRBV19 to TRBJ2-7; 9 nucleotides line up with TRBD2. V lost 8 bases, J lost 4 bases, and 9 bases stayed unmatched. CDR3 length: 14 residues. Germline lookup yields CDR1 LNHDA and CDR2 SQIVND (reference sequence). The chain's CDR3 is CASQSSGRKYEQYF. CDR3 nucleotides: TGTGCCAGTCAATCAAGCGGGAGGAAGTACGAGCAGTACTTC.

This clonotype qualifies as medium-sized. CDR3 in DNA: TGTGCCACCAGTGATTCAGGGGATTGGCAGCCCCAGCATTTT. This codes for CATSDSGDWQPQHF. This chain links TRBV24-1 with TRBJ1-5; tentatively, D is TRBD1 (6 bases). Trimming pared 2 bases from V and 7 bases from J, leaving 11 bases between. CDR1 and CDR2 from the germline V gene are KGHDR and SFDVKD. CDR3 length: 14 residues.

This clonotype showed up many times. This chain joins TRBV5-1 and TRBJ2-7; 9 positions match TRBD2. Trimming removed 3 bases from V and 7 bases from J; junction bases left unmatched: 5. Germline lookup yields CDR1 SGHRS and CDR2 YFSETQ. The CDR3 extends over 13 amino acids. Here the CDR3 reads CASSSGLATEQYF. Here the CDR3 DNA reads TGCGCCAGCAGCTCGGGACTAGCCACGGAGCAGTACTTC. The full variable domain, rest sourced from reference TRBV5-1 and TRBJ2-7, is KAGVTQTPRYLIKTRGQQVTLSCSPISGHRSVSWYQQTPGQGLQFLFEYFSETQRNKGNFPGRFSGRQFSNSRSEMNVSTLELGDSALYLCASSSGLATEQYFGPGTRLTVT.

This clonotype was observed at least ten times. This rearrangement joins TRBV11-2 to TRBJ2-7; D unclear. Trimming removed 7 bases at V and 0 bases at J, with 19 bases between. This CDR3 spans 16 amino acids. CDR1 is SGHAT and CDR2 is FQNNGV in the germline V gene. The CDR3 loop is CASTASRTASSYEQYF. CDR3 nucleotides: TGTGCCAGCACCGCGAGTCGGACCGCGAGCTCCTACGAGCAGTACTTC.

This clonotype came up many times. The genes are TRBV12-3 or TRBV12-4 and TRBJ2-3, with D possibly TRBD1 on 6 matching bases. Trimming removed 5 bases at V and 1 base at J, with 16 bases between. The CDR3 covers 16 residues. The CDR3 loop reads CASSPPPGHGTDTQYF. CDR3 DNA sequence: TGTGCCAGCAGTCCGCCGCCGGGACATGGCACAGATACGCAGTATTTT.

This clonotype was counted ten times or more. The chain combines TRBV12-3 or TRBV12-4 with TRBJ2-2; 7 positions agree with TRBD1. CDR3 length: 15 amino acids. Losses at the gene ends were 6 bases for V and 1 base for J; bases not matched to a gene: 5. Here the CDR3 DNA reads TGTGCCAGCAGCCCCAGGACAGGGAACACCGGGGAGCTGTTTTTT. As protein: CASSPRTGNTGELFF.

This clonotype was seen many times. The V call is TRBV20-1, the J call TRBJ2-7; D not resolved. This CDR3 is built from 14 residues. V was cut by 6 bases and J by 6 bases, with 21 bases left in between. Per the germline V gene, CDR1 is DFQATT and CDR2 is SNEGSKA (reference sequence). In nucleotides, the CDR3 is TGCAGTGCCGCGAGGAGCCAGTTGTCAAGCGAGCAGTACTTC. It is translated as CSAARSQLSSEQYF.